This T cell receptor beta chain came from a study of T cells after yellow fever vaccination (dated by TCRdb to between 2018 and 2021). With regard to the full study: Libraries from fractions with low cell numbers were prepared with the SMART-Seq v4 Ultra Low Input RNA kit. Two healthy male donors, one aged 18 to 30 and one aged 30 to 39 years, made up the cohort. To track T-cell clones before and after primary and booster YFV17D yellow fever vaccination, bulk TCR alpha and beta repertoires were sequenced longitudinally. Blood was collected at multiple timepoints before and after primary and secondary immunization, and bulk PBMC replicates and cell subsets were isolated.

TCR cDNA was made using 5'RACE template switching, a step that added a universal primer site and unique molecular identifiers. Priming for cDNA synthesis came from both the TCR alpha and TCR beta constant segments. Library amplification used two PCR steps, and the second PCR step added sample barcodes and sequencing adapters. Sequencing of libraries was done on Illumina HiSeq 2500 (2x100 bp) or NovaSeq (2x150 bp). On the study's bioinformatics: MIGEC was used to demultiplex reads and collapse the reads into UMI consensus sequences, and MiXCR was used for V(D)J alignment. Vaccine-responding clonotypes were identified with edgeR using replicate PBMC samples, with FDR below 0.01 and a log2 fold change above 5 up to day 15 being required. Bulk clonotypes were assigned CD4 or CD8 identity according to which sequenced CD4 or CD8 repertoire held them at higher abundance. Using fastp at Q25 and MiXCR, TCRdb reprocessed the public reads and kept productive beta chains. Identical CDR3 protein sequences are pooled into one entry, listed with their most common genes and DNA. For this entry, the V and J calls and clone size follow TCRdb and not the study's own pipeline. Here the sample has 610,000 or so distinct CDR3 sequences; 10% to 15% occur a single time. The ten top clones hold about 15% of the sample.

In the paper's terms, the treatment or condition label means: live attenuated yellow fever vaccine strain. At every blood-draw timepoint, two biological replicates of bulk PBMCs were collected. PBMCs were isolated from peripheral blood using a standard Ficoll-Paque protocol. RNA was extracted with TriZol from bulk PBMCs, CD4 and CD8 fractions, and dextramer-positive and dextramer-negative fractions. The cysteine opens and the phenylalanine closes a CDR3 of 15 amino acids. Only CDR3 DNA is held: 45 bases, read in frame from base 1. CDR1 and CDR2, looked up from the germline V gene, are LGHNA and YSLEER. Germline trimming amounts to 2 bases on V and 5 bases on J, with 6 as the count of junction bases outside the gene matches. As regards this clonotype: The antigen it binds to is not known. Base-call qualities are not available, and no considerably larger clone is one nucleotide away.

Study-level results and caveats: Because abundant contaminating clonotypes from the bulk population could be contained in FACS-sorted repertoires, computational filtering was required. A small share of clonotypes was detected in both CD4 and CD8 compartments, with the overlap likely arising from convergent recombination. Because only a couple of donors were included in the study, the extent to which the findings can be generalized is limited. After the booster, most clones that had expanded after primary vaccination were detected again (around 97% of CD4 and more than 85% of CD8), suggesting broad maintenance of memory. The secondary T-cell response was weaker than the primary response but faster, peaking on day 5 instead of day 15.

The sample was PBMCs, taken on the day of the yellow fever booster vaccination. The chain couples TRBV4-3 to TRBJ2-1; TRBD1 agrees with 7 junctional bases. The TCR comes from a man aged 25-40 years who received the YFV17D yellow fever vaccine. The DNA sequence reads TGCGCCAGCAGCCAATCGACAGGGACGAACAATGAGCAGTTCTTC. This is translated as CASSQSTGTNNEQFF.